This T cell receptor beta chain comes out of a study of HIV-infected patients and healthy controls. TCRdb recomputed calls from the 5' RACE reads with MiXCR, one row per CDR3 protein. The sample shows around 58,000 distinct CDR3 sequences, about 19% of them seen only once. CDR3 length: 12 residues. CDR1 SGHVS and CDR2 FQNEAQ come from the germline V gene. Trimming stripped 5 bases from V and 13 bases from J, with 16 bases between. This clonotype has a single count. The V call is TRBV7-8, the J call TRBJ2-3, with D maybe TRBD2 (6 bases). Specimen: CD4+ T cells from blood. This TCR derives from a human donor in good health. CDR3 sequence reads: CASSPSGRREYF. CDR3 coding DNA: TGTGCCAGCAGCCCTAGTGGCAGGAGGGAGTATTTT.